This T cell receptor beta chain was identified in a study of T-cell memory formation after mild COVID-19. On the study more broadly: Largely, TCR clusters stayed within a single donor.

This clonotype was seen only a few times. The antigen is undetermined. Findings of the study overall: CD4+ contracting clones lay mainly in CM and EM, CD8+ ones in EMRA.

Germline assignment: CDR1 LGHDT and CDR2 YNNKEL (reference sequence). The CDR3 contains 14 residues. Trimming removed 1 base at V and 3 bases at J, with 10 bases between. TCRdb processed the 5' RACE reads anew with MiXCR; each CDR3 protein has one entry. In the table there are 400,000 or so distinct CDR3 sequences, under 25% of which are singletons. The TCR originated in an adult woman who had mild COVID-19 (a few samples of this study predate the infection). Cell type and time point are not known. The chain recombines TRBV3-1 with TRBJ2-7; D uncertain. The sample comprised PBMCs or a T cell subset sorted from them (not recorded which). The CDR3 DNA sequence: TGTGCCAGCAGCCAAGGCCCGGGCTACTACGAGCAGTACTTC. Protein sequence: CASSQGPGYYEQYF.